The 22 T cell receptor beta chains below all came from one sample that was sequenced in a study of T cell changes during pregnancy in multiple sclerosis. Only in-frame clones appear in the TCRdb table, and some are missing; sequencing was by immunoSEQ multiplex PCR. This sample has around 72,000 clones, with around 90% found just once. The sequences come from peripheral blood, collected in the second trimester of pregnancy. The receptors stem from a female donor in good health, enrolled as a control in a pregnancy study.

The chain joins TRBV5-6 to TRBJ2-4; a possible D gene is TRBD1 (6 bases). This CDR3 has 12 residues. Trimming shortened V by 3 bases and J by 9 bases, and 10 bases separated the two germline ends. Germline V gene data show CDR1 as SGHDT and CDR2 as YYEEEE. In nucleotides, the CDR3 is TGTGCCAGCAGCTCCCAGGGGTTCATTCAGTACTTC. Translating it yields CASSSQGFIQYF.

CDR3 DNA: TGTGCCAGCAGAGTAGAGTACGAGCAGTACTTC. Residues: CASRVEYEQYF. The genes are TRBV2 and TRBJ2-7; D call uncertain. This CDR3 has 11 residues. V lost 6 bases, J lost 4 bases, and 7 bases lay in between. Germline-derived CDR1 and CDR2 are SNHLY and FYNNEI.

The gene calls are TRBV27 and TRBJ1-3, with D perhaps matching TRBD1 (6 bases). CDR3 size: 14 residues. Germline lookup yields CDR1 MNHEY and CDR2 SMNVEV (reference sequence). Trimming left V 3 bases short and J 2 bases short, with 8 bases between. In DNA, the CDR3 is TGTGCCAGCAGTTTGGACAGAGCTGGAAACACCATATATTTT. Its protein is CASSLDRAGNTIYF.

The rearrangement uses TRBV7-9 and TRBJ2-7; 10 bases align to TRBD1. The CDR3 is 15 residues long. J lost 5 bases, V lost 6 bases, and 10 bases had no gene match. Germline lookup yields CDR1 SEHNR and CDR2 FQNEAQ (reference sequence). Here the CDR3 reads CASSSKTGGGDEQYF. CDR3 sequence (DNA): TGTGCCAGCAGTTCCAAGACAGGGGGCGGCGACGAGCAGTACTTC.

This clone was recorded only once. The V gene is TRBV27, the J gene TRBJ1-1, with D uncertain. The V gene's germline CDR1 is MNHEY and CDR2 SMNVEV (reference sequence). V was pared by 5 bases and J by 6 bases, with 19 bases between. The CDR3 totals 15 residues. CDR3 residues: CASSPVGPGVAEAFF. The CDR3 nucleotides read TGTGCCAGCAGTCCCGTCGGCCCCGGGGTCGCTGAAGCTTTCTTT.

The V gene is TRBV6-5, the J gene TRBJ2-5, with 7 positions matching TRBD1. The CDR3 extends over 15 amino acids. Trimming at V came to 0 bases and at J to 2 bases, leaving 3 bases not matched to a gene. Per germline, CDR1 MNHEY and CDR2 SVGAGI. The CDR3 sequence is CASSYSGQIQETQYF. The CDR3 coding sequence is TGTGCCAGCAGTTACTCGGGACAGATACAAGAGACCCAGTACTTC.

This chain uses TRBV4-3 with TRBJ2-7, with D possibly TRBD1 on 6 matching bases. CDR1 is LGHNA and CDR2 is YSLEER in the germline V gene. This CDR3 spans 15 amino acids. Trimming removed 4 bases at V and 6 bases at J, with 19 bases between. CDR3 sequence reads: CASSPRSLQGSEQYF. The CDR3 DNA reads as TGCGCCAGCAGCCCCCGATCCTTACAGGGATCCGAGCAGTACTTC.

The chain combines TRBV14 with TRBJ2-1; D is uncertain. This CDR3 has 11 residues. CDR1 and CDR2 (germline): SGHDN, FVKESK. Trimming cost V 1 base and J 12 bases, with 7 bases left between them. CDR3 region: CASSQGVVQFF. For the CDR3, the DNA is TGTGCCAGCAGCCAAGGAGTTGTGCAGTTCTTC.

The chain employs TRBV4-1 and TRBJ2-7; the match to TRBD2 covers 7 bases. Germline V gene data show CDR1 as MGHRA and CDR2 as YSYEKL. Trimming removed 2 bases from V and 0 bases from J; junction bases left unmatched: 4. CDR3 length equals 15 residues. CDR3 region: CASSQREGSSYEQYF. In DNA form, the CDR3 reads TGCGCCAGCAGCCAAAGGGAGGGGAGCTCCTACGAGCAGTACTTC.

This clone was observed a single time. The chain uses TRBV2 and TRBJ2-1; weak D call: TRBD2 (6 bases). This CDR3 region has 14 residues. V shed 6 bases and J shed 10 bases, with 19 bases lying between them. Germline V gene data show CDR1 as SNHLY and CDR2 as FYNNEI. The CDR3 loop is CASRRDVVQWEQFF. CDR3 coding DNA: TGTGCCAGCAGGCGGGACGTAGTACAATGGGAGCAGTTCTTC. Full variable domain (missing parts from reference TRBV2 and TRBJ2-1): EPEVTQTPSHQVTQMGQEVILRCVPISNHLYFYWYRQILGQKVEFLVSFYNNEISEKSEIFDDQFSVERPDGSNFTLKIRSTKLEDSAMYFCASRRDVVQWEQFFGPGTRLTVL.

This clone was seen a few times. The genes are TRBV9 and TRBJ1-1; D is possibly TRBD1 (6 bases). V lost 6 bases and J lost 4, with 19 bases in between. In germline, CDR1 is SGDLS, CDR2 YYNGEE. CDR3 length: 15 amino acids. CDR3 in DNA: TGTGCCAGCACCCCTACGGGGGGGGCCGGCACTGAAGCTTTCTTT. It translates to CASTPTGGAGTEAFF.

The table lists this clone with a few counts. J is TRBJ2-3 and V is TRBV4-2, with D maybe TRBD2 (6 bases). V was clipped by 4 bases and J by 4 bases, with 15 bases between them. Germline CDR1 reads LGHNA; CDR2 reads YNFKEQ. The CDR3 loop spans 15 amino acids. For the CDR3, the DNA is TGTGCCAGCAGCCCTCTGGGCAGGGAGGCAGATACGCAGTATTTT. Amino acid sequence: CASSPLGREADTQYF.

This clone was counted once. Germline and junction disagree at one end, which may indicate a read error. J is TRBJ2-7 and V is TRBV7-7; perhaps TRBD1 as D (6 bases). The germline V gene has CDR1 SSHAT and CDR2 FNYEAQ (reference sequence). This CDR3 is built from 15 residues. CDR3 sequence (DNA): TGTGCTAGCAGCTTATCGTTGGACAGCTCCTACGAGCAGTACTTC. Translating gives CASSLSLDSSYEQYF.

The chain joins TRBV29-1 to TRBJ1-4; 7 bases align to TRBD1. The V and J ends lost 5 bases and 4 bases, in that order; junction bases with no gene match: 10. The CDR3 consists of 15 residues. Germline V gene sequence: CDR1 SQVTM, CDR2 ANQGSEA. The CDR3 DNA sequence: TGCAGCGTTTCATATGACAGGGCGAATAATGAAAAACTGTTTTTT. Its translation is CSVSYDRANNEKLFF.

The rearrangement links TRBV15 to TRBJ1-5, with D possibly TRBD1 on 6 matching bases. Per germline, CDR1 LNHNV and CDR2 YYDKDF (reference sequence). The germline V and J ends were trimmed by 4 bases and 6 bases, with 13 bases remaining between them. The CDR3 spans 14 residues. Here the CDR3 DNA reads TGTGCCACCAGCACATGGGGGCGCGGTCAGCCCCAGCATTTT. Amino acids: CATSTWGRGQPQHF.

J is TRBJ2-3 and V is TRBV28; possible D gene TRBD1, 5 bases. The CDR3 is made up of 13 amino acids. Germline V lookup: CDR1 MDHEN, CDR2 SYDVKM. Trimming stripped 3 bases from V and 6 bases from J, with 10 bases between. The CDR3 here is CASSLQGRDTQYF. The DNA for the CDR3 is TGTGCCAGCAGTTTGCAGGGTCGGGATACGCAGTATTTT. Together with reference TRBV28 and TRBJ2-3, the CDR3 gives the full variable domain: DVKVTQSSRYLVKRTGEKVFLECVQDMDHENMFWYRQDPGLGLRLIYFSYDVKMKEKGDIPEGYSVSREKKERFSLILESASTNQTSMYLCASSLQGRDTQYFGPGTRLTVL.

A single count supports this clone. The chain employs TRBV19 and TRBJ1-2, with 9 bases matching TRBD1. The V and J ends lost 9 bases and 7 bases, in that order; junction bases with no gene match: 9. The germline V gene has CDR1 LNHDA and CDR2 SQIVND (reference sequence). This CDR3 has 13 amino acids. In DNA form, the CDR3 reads TGTGCCAGCCGGGACAGGGAGTTTGGTGGCTACACCTTC. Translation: CASRDREFGGYTF.

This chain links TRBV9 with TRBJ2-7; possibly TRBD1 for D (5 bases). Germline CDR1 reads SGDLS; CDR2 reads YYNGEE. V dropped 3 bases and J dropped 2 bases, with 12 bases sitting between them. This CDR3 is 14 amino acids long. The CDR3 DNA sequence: TGTGCCAGCAGCGCGGCCGCAGGGACCTACGAGCAGTACTTC. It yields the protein CASSAAAGTYEQYF.

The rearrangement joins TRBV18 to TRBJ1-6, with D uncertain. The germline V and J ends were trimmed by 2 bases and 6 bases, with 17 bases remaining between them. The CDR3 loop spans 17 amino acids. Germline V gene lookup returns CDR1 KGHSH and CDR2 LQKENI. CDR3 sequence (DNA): TGTGCCAGCTCACCAAAAGAGGCCTACCTGGGTAATTCACCCCTCCACTTT. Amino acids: CASSPKEAYLGNSPLHF.

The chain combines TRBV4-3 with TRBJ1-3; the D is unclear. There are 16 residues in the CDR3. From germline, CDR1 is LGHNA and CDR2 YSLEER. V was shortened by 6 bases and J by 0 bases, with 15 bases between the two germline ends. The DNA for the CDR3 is TGCGCCAGCAGTCGAATCGGTCGGGGCTCTGGAAACACCATATATTTT. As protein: CASSRIGRGSGNTIYF.

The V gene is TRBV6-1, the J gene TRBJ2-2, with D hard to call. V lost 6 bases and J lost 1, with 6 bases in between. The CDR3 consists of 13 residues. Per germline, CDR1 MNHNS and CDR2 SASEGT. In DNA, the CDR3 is TGTGCCAGCAGCCCCCAGAACACCGGGGAGCTGTTTTTT. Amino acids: CASSPQNTGELFF.

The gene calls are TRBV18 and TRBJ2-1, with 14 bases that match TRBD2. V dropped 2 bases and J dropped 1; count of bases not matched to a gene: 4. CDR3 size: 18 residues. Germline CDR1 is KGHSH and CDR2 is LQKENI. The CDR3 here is CASSPRLAGGLSYNEQFF. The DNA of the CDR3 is TGTGCCAGCTCACCAAGACTAGCGGGGGGGCTTTCCTACAATGAGCAGTTCTTC.